Sequencing of this T cell receptor (beta chain) was carried out in a study of cytomegalovirus exposure and HLA in healthy donors. The V end was cut by 0 bases, the J end by 14 bases, with 11 bases between. This CDR3 is built from 11 residues. The germline CDR1 and CDR2 sequences are SGHRS and YFSETQ. 13 Jbeta primers and 60 Vbeta primers were used for the PCR. Repertoires were generated with immunoSEQ multiplex PCR, while TCRdb's copy carries only in-frame clones and drops some. The listing records about 140,000 clones. This receptor was identified in a woman between 18 and 29 years old in good health and CMV-seronegative. The chain is built from TRBV5-1 and TRBJ1-1; D gene ambiguous. The material sequenced was PBMCs. The CDR3 DNA reads as TGCGCCAGCAGCTTGGAATGGAGGCAGTTCTTT. This encodes CASSLEWRQFF.